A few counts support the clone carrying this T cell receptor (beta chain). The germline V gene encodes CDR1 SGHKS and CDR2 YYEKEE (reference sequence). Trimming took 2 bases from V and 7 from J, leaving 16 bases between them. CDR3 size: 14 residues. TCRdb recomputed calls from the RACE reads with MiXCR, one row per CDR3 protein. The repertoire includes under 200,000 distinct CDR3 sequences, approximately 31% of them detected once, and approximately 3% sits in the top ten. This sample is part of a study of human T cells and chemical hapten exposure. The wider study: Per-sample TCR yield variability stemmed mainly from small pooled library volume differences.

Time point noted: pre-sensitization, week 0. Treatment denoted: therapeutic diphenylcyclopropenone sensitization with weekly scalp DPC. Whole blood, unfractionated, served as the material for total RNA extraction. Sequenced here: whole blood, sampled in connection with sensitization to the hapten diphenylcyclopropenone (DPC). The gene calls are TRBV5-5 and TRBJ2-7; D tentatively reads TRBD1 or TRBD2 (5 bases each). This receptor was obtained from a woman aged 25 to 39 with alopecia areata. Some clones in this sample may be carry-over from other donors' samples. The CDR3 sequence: CASSFLMGTEEQYF. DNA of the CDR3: TGTGCCAGCAGCTTTCTCATGGGGACGGAGGAGCAGTACTTC.